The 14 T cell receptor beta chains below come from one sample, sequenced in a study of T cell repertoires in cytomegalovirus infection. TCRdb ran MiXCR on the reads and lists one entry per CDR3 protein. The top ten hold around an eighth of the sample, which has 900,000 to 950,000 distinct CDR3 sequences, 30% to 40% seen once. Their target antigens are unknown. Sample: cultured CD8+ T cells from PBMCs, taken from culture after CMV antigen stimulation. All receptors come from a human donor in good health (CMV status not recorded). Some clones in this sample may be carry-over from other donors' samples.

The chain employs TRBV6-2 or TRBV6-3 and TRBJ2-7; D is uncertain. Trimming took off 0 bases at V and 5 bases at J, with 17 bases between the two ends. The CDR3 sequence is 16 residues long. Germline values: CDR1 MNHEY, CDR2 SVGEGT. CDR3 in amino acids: CASSYSAPAHPHEQYF. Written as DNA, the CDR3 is TGTGCCAGCAGTTACTCCGCCCCGGCTCACCCCCACGAGCAGTACTTC.

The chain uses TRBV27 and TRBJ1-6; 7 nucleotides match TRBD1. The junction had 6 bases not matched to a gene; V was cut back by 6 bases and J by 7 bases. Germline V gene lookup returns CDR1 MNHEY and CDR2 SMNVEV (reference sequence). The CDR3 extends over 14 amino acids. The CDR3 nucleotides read TGTGCCAGCAGGCCCGGGACAGTAAATTCACCCCTCCACTTT. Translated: CASRPGTVNSPLHF.

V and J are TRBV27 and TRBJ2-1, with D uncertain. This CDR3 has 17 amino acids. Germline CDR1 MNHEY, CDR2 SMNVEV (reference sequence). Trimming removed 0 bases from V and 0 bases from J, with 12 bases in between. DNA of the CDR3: TGTGCCAGCAGTTTATCCGAAGTGGCTGGCTCCTACAATGAGCAGTTCTTC. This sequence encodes CASSLSEVAGSYNEQFF.

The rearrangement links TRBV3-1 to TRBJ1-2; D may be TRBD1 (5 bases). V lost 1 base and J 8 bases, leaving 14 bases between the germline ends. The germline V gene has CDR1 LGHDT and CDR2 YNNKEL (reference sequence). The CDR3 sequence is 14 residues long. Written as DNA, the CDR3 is TGTGCCAGCAGCCAAGCTGCGACAGTATACGGCTACACCTTC. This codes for CASSQAATVYGYTF.

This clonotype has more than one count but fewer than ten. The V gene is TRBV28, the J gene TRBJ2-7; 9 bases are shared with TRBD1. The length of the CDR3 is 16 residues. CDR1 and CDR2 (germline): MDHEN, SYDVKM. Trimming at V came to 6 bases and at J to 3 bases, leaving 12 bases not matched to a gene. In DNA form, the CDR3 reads TGTGCCAGCAGCCAACCGGGACAGGGATATCTCTACGAGCAGTACGTC. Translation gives CASSQPGQGYLYEQYV.

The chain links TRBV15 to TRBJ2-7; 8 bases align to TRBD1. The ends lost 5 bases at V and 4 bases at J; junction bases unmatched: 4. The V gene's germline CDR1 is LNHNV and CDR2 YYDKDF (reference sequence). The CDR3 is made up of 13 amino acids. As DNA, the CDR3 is TGTGCCACCAGCCAGACAGGGGAATACGAGCAGTACGTC. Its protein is CATSQTGEYEQYV.

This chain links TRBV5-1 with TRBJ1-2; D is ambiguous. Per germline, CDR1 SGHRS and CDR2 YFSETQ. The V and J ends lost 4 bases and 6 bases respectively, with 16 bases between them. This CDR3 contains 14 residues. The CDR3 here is CASSHSGPEDGYTF. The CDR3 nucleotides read TGCGCCAGCAGCCATTCGGGCCCCGAGGATGGCTACACCTTC.

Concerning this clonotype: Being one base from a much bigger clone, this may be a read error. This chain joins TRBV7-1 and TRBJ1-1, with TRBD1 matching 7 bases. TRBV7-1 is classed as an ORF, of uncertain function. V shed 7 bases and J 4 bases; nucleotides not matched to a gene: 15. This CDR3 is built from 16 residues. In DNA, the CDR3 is TGTGCCAGCACCTGGTGGGACAGTGCTAGGGGCACTGAAGCTTTCTTT. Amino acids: CASTWWDSARGTEAFF.

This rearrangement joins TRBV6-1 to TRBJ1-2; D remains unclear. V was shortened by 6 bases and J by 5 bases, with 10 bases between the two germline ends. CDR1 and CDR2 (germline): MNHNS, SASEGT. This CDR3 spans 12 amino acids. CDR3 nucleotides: TGTGCCAGCAGCCCGGTGGGGTATGGCTACACCTTC. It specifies CASSPVGYGYTF.

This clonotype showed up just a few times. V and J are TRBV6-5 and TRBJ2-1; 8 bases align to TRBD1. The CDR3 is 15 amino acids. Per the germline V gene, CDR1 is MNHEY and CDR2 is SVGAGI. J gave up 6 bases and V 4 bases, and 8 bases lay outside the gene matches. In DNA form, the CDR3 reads TGTGCCAGCAGTTTCCGGACAGGGAGACTCAATGAGCAGTTCTTC. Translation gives CASSFRTGRLNEQFF.

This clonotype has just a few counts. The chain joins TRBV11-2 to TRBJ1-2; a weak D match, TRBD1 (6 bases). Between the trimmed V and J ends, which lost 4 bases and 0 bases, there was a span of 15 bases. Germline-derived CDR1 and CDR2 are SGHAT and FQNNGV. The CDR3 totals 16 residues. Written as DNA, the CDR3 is TGTGCCAGCAGCTCACTTCCAGGACAGTCTAACTATGGCTACACCTTC. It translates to CASSSLPGQSNYGYTF. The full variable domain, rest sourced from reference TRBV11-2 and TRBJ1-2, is EAGVAQSPRYKIIEKRQSVAFWCNPISGHATLYWYQQILGQGPKLLIQFQNNGVVDDSQLPKDRFSAERLKGVDSTLKIQPAKLEDSAVYLCASSSLPGQSNYGYTFGSGTRLTVV.

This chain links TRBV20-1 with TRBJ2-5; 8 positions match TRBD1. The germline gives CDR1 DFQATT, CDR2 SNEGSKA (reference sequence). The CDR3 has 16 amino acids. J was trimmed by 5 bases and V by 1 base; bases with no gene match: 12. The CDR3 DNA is TGCAGTGCTAGAGCGTTCCGGACAGGGCAAGGGGAGACCCAGTACTTC. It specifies CSARAFRTGQGETQYF.

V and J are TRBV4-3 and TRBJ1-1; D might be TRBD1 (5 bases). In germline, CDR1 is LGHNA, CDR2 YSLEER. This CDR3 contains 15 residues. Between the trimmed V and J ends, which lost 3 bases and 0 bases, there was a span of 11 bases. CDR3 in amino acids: CASSQDTDMNTEAFF. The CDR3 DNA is TGCGCCAGCAGCCAGGACACAGACATGAACACTGAAGCTTTCTTT.

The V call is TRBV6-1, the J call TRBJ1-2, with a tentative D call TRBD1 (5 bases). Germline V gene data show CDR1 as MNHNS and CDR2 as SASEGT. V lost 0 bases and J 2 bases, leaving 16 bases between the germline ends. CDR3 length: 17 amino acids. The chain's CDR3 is CASSEARFRVGNYGYTF. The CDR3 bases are TGTGCCAGCAGTGAAGCGAGGTTCAGGGTTGGGAACTATGGCTACACCTTC.